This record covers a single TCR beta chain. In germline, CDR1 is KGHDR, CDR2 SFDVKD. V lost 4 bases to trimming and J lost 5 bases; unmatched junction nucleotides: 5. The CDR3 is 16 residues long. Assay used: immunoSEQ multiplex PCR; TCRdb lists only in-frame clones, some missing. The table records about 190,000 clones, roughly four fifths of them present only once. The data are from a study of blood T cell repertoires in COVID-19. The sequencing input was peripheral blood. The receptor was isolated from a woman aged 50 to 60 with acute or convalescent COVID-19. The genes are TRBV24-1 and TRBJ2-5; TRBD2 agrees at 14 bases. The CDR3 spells CATSDYGLAGGETQYF. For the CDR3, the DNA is TGTGCCACCAGTGACTACGGACTAGCGGGAGGTGAGACCCAGTACTTC.